This TCR beta chain was found in a study of vaccination and CD4 T cells after COVID-19. For the study at large: Sampling occurred at day 14 and days 161 to 241 post-vaccination in three convalescent patients.

The ends were cut back, 7 bases at V and 4 bases at J, with 14 bases in the middle. Germline CDR1 DFQATT, CDR2 SNEGSKA (reference sequence). This CDR3 comprises 13 residues. Sequencing of the DNA from cultured CD4+ T cells was carried out with the Oncomine TCR Beta short-read assay. MiXCR, run by TCRdb on the PCR reads, gives a single entry per CDR3 protein. In the table there are fewer than 30,000 distinct CDR3 sequences, 40% to 55% of which are singletons. The sample holds a few counts of this clonotype. What it binds is unknown. Time point described: late sampling 161 to 241 days after vaccination in three convalescent patients. Treatment in this sample: roughly 10-day PBMC culture with coronavirus spike peptide pools or control peptides (ViraFEST assay).

The sequence came from a human donor who had recovered from COVID-19. The V gene is TRBV20-1, the J gene TRBJ2-1; a possible D gene is TRBD2 (5 bases). Sequencing used CD4+ T cells from blood, cultured in vitro, obtained about 7 months after SARS-CoV-2 vaccination. The CDR3 reads CSVSGRAYNEQFF. The CDR3 DNA reads TGCAGTGTCAGTGGGCGGGCTTACAATGAGCAGTTCTTC.